This T cell receptor (beta chain) emerged from a study of T cells after yellow fever vaccination. At least ten counts were recorded for this clonotype. The antigen remains unidentified. The CDR3 sequence is 15 residues long. Germline V gene data show CDR1 as KGHSH and CDR2 as LQKENI. Trimming cost V 2 bases and J 1 base, with 11 bases left between them. Findings and limits, study-wide: Abundant clonotypes from the bulk population could contaminate FACS-sorted repertoires.

Each CDR3 protein is one row after TCRdb ran MiXCR on the 5' RACE reads. This table has 100,000 to 150,000 distinct CDR3 sequences, around 7.7% appearing once. This TCR came from a man aged 18 to 35 who received the YFV17D yellow fever vaccine. The chain couples TRBV18 to TRBJ2-5; D is unclear. Sequences were derived from CD4+ T cells sorted from PBMCs, sampled around 10 days after the first yellow fever vaccination. The CDR3 sequence is CASSPKDAVQETQYF. CDR3 DNA: TGTGCCAGCTCACCAAAGGACGCCGTCCAAGAGACCCAGTACTTC.